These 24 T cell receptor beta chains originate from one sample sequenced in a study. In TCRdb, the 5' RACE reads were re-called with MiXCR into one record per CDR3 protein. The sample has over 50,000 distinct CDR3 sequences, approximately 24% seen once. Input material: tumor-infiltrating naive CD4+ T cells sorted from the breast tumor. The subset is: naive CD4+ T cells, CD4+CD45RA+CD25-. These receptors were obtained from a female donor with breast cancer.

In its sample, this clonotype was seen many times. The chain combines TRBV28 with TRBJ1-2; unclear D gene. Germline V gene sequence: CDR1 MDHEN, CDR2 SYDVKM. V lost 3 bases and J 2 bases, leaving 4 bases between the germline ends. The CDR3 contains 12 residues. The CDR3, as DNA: TGTGCCAGCAGTTTGATAAACTATGGCTACACCTTC. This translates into CASSLINYGYTF.

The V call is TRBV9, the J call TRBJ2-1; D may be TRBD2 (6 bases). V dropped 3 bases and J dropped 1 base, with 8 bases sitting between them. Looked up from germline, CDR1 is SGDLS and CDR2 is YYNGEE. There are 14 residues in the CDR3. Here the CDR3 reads CASSGGTSYNEQFF. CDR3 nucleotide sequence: TGTGCCAGCAGCGGTGGGACTTCCTACAATGAGCAGTTCTTC.

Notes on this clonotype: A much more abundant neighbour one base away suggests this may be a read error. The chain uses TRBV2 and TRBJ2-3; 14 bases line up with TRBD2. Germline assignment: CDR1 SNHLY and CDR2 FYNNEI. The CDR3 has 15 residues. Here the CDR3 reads CASNEGLAGADTRYF. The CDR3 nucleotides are TGTGCCAGCAACGAGGGACTAGCGGGAGCTGATACGCGGTATTTT.

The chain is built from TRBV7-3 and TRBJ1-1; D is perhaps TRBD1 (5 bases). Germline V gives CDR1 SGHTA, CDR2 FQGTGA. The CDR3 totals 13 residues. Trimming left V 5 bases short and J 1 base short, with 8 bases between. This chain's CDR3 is CASSIGANTEAFF. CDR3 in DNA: TGTGCCAGCAGCATAGGGGCGAACACTGAAGCTTTCTTT.

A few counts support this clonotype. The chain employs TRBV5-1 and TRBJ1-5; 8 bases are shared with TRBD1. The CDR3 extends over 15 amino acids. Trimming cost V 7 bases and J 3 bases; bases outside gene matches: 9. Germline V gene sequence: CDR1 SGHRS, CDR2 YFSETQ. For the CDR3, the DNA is TGCGCCAGCTCGACAGGGGACTACGACAATCAGCCCCAGCATTTT. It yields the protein CASSTGDYDNQPQHF.

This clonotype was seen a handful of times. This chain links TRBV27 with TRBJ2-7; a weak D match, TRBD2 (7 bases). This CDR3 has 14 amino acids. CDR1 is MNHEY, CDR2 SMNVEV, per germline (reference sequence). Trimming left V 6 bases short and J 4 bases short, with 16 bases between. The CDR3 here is CASRAQGGLYEQYF. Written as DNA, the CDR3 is TGTGCCAGCAGGGCACAGGGAGGGTTATACGAGCAGTACTTC.

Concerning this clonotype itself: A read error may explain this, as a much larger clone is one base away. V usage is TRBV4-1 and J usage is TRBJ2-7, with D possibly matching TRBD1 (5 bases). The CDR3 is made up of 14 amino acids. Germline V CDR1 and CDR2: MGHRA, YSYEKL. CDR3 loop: CSSTTIGQGNEQYF. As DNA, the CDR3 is TGCTCCAGCACCACTATTGGGCAGGGCAACGAGCAGTACTTC.

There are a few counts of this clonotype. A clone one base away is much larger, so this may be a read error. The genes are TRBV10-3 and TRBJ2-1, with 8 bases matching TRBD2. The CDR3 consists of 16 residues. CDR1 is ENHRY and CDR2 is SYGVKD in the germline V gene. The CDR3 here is CAISAPAGGAYNERFF. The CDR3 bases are TGTGCCATCAGTGCTCCCGCGGGAGGAGCCTACAATGAGCGGTTCTTC.

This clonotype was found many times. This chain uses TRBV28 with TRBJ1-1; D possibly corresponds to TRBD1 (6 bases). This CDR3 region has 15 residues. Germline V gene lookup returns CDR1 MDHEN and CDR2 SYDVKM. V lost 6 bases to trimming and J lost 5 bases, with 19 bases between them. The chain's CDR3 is CASSPHLGQKTEAFF. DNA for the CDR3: TGTGCCAGCAGCCCCCACCTCGGACAGAAGACTGAAGCTTTCTTT.

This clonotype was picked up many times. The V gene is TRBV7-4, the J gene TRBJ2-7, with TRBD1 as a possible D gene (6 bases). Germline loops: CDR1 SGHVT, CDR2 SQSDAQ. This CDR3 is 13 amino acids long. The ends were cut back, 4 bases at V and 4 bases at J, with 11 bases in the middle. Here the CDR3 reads CASSWTVTYEQYF. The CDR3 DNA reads TGTGCCAGCAGCTGGACAGTTACTTACGAGCAGTACTTC.

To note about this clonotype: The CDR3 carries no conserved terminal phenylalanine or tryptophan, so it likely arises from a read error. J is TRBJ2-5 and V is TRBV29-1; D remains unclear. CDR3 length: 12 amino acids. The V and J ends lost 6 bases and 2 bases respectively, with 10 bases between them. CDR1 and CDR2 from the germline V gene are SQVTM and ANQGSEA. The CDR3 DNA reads TGCAGCGTGGCCCTGGGGCAAGAGACCCAGTACTCC. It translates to CSVALGQETQYS.

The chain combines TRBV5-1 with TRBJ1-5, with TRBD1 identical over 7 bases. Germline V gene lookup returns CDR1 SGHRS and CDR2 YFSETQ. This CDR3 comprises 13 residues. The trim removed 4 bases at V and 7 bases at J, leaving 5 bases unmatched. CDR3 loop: CASSRDRAQPQHF. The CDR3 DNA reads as TGCGCCAGCAGCCGAGACAGGGCCCAGCCCCAGCATTTT.

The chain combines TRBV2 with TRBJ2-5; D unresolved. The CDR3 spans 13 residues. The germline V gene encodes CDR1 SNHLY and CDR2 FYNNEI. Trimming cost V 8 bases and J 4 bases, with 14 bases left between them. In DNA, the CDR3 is TGTGCCAGCGGAACGGGCAGAAGAGAGACCCAGTACTTC. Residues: CASGTGRRETQYF.

CDR3 sequence: CSARVGTGPSSSGYTF. The CDR3 DNA is TGCAGTGCTAGAGTAGGGACAGGGCCCTCCTCGAGTGGCTACACCTTC. The chain recombines TRBV20-1 with TRBJ1-2; 9 bases map to TRBD1. CDR1 and CDR2 (germline): DFQATT, SNEGSKA (reference sequence). This CDR3 has 16 amino acids. The V and J ends lost 1 base and 7 bases, in that order; junction bases with no gene match: 13.

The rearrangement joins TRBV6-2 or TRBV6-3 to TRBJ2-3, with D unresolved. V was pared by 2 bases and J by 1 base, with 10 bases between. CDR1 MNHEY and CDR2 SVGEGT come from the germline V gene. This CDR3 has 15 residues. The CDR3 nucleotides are TGTGCCAGCAGTTACCATACCAGCGGCACAGATACGCAGTATTTT. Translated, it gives CASSYHTSGTDTQYF.

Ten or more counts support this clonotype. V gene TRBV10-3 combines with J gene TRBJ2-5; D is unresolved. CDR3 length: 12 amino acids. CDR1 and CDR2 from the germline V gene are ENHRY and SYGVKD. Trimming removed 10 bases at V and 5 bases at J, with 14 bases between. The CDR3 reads CATVDEGETQYF. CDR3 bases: TGTGCCACAGTTGACGAAGGGGAGACCCAGTACTTC.

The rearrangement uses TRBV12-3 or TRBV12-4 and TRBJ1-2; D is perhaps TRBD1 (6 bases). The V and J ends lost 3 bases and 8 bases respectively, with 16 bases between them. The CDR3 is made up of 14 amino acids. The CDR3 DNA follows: TGTGCCAGCAGTTTGCGGCAGGGGTTTGGAGGCTACACCTTC. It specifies CASSLRQGFGGYTF.

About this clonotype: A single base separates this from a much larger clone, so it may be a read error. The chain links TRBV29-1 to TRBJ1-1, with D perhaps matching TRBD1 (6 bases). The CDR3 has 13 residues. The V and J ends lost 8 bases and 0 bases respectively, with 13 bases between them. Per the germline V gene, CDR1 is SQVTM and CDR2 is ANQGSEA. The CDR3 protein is CSPQGHLNTEAFF. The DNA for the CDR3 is TGCAGCCCGCAGGGACACTTGAACACTGAAGCTTTCTTT.

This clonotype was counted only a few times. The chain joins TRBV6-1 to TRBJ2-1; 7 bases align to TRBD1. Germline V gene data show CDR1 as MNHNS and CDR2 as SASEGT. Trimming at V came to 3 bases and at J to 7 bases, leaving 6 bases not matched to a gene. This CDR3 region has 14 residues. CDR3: CASSERQGKNEQFF. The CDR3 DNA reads TGTGCCAGCAGTGAGCGACAGGGCAAGAATGAGCAGTTCTTC.

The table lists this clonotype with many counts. In DNA, the CDR3 is TGCGCCAGCAGCCAAGATCGGACTGCCTCTGGAAACACCATATATTTT. This codes for CASSQDRTASGNTIYF. This rearrangement joins TRBV4-3 to TRBJ1-3; D unresolved. This CDR3 region has 16 residues. Per germline, CDR1 LGHNA and CDR2 YSLEER. Trimming took 0 bases from V and 0 from J, leaving 9 bases between them.

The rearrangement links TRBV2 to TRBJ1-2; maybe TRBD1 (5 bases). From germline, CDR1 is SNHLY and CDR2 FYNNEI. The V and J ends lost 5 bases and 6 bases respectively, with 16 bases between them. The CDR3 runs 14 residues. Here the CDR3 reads CASSLPGRGNGYTF. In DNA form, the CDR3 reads TGTGCCAGCAGTCTTCCGGGACGGGGAAATGGCTACACCTTC.

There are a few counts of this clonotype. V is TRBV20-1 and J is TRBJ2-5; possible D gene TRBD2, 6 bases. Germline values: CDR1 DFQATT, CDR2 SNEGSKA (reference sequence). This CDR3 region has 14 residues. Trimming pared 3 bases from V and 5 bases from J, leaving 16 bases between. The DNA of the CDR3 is TGCAGTGCTAGTACTAGCCCCGAAGTGGAGACCCAGTACTTC. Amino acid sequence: CSASTSPEVETQYF.

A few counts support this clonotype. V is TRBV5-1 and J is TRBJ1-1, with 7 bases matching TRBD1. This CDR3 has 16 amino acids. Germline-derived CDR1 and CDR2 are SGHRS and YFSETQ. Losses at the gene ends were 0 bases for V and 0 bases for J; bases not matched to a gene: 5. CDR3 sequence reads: CASSLVRGRMNTEAFF. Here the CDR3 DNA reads TGCGCCAGCAGCTTGGTAAGGGGGCGTATGAACACTGAAGCTTTCTTT.

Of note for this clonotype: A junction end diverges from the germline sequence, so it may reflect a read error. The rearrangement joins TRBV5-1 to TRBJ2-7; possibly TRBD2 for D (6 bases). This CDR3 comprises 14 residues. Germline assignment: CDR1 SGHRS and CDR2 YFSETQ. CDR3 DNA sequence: TGCGCCAGCAACTTGGAGGGGATGTGGGACGAGCAGTACTTC. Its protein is CASNLEGMWDEQYF. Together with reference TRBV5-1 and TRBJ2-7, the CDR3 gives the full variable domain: KAGVTQTPRYLIKTRGQQVTLSCSPISGHRSVSWYQQTPGQGLQFLFEYFSETQRNKGNFPGRFSGRQFSNSRSEMNVSTLELGDSALYLCASNLEGMWDEQYFGPGTRLTVT.